The sequence of this TCR beta chain was determined in a study of shared clonotypes between healthy human individuals. Study observations and caveats: Tissue TCR repertoires likely differ from these blood-only repertoires.

V shed 6 bases, J shed 5 bases, and the junction held 9 bases outside the gene matches. Germline lookup yields CDR1 MNHEY and CDR2 SVGAGI. CDR3 length: 14 residues. Naive CD8 cells lacked CD45RO and underwent positive selection for CCR7, leaving out terminally differentiated effector memory CD45RA+ cells. Among the donors, all were Caucasian adults who lived in Nashville, Tennessee. Note on this clone: Its cognate antigen is unknown.

Measured with immunoSEQ multiplex PCR; TCRdb has only the in-frame clones, and not every one. The sample includes some 2.1 million clones, around 95% of them seen just once. The rearrangement uses TRBV6-5 and TRBJ2-5; TRBD1 aligns across 7 bases. Sequencing used naive CD8+ T cells from PBMCs. The TCR originated in a young man in good health. Some clones in this sample may be carry-over from other donors' samples. CDR3 sequence (DNA): TGTGCCAGCAGCCCGACAGGGTTTTGGGAGACCCAGTACTTC. It encodes CASSPTGFWETQYF.